The clone carrying this T cell receptor beta chain has only one observation. Antigen unknown. This CDR3 has 13 residues. The V gene's germline CDR1 is SGHTA and CDR2 FQGTGA. V dropped 1 base and J dropped 4 bases, with 7 bases sitting between them. Sequenced by immunoSEQ multiplex PCR; TCRdb stores in-frame clones only, minus some. The sample lists under 200,000 clones; just over 90% were seen once. These data are taken from a study of T cell responses to AZD1222 COVID-19 vaccine. Study-wide findings and caveats: CD4 TCRs associated with vaccination spanned spike, dominating at 160-218 and 743-854. None of the repertoires were sampled until the peak T cell response had passed. Among spike-specific TCRs, nearly half reportedly target unmutated variant regions. At study baseline, merely more than 5 AZD1222 recipients were seropositive.

The sequence was collected from an adult who received the MenACWY meningococcal vaccine as a control. The material sequenced was peripheral blood, taken 28 days after the second dose of the MenACWY control vaccine. The chain carries TRBV7-3 and TRBJ1-2; the D is unclear. The CDR3 loop reads CASSLRGSYGYTF. The CDR3 nucleotides are TGTGCCAGCAGCTTAAGGGGTAGCTATGGCTACACCTTC.